The clone carrying this T cell receptor beta chain appeared a single time. The protocol was immunoSEQ multiplex PCR, while the TCRdb copy is restricted to in-frame clones and leaves out a portion. The table lists about 110,000 clones, roughly 88% of them singletons. The sample is drawn from a study of blood T cell repertoires in COVID-19. Across the study: Samples representing acute and convalescent COVID-19 were sourced from the United States, Italy and Spain. Nucleic acid was either cDNA or gDNA, and it came from T cells, B-cell-depleted T cells, or PBMCs.

The CDR3 runs to 15 residues. The junction had 5 bases not matched to a gene; V was cut back by 0 bases and J by 7 bases. Germline CDR1 reads LNHNV; CDR2 reads YYDKDF (reference sequence). The sample consisted of peripheral blood. The clonotype was recovered from a human donor in a cohort sampled during active COVID-19. The chain couples TRBV15 to TRBJ2-1; the match to TRBD2 covers 8 bases. For the CDR3, the DNA is TGTGCCACCAGCAGAGATACGGGAGGGCCGAATGAGCAGTTCTTC. Its translation: CATSRDTGGPNEQFF.